These 4 T cell receptor beta chains came from one sample sequenced in a study of preoperative IRX-2 immunotherapy in early breast cancer. Treatment: preoperative locoregional IRX-2 cytokine immunotherapy. TCRdb's copy holds only in-frame clones and misses some; the assay was immunoSEQ multiplex PCR. Counted here are roughly 93,000 clones, more than 80% occurring once; the ten biggest clones make up approximately 2%. The specimen was tumor tissue, collected after IRX-2 immunotherapy. The receptors were sampled from a human donor with breast cancer.

This sequence joins TRBV30 and TRBJ2-2; 12 nucleotides match TRBD2. Germline CDR1 reads GTSNPN; CDR2 reads SVGIG (reference sequence). The CDR3 has 15 residues. V lost 4 bases, J lost 4 bases, and 4 bases stayed unmatched. The CDR3: CAWTSTSGGTGELFF. The CDR3 bases are TGTGCCTGGACCTCGACTAGCGGGGGCACCGGGGAGCTGTTTTTT.

The sample holds a few counts of this clone. The chain is built from TRBV11-3 and TRBJ2-5, with a possible D match to TRBD2 (6 bases). The CDR3 is made up of 16 amino acids. V lost 1 base and J 5 bases, leaving 17 bases between the germline ends. Germline-derived CDR1 and CDR2 are SGHNT and YENEEA. CDR3 region: CASSLVLPRRVETQYF. The DNA of the CDR3 is TGTGCCAGCAGCTTAGTGCTGCCTCGGAGGGTGGAGACCCAGTACTTC.

The chain uses TRBV29-1 and TRBJ2-7; TRBD2 might be the D (7 bases). The CDR3 totals 16 residues. Per germline, CDR1 SQVTM and CDR2 ANQGSEA. V was shortened by 7 bases and J by 0 bases, with 22 bases between the two germline ends. CDR3 coding DNA: TGCAGCGCCCCCGAAGGTTTACGGGGGGCCTCCTACGAGCAGTACTTC. Translation: CSAPEGLRGASYEQYF.

J is TRBJ1-3 and V is TRBV28; 9 bases fit TRBD1. The CDR3 length is 13 residues. The germline V gene has CDR1 MDHEN and CDR2 SYDVKM. The ends lost 8 bases at V and 3 bases at J; junction bases unmatched: 2. The CDR3 loop reads CASDRGGGNTIYF. In nucleotides, the CDR3 is TGTGCCAGCGACAGGGGGGGTGGAAACACCATATATTTT.